One and the same sample provided the 9 T cell receptor beta chains below, sequenced in a study of CD8 T cells in ankylosing spondylitis. TCRdb reprocessed the 5' RACE reads with MiXCR, giving one entry per CDR3 protein. The sample includes roughly 400,000 distinct CDR3 sequences, around 22% of them seen just once. Study outcomes and limitations: Seemingly characteristic of ankylosing spondylitis blood was a TCR beta motif consisting of several highly homologous variants.

Their recognized antigens are unknown. Material: blood, either unsorted or a sorted T cell fraction (not recorded which). The receptor set was obtained from a male donor with ankylosing spondylitis.

This clonotype was detected only a few times. V gene TRBV15 combines with J gene TRBJ1-2, with a weak D call TRBD1 (6 bases). The CDR3 covers 16 residues. V shed 3 bases and J shed 7 bases, with 21 bases lying between them. Germline values: CDR1 LNHNV, CDR2 YYDKDF (reference sequence). For the CDR3, the DNA is TGTGCCACCAGCAGGGATTATAACAGGGAGCAGGGTGGCTACACCTTC. It is translated as CATSRDYNREQGGYTF.

This clonotype was counted only a few times. The V gene is TRBV10-3, the J gene TRBJ1-5; D unclear. Germline V gene lookup returns CDR1 ENHRY and CDR2 SYGVKD. The germline V and J ends were trimmed by 5 bases and 2 bases, with 13 bases remaining between them. This CDR3 is built from 15 residues. The DNA for the CDR3 is TGTGCCATCAGTCCCGGACTTTCGGGCAATCAGCCCCAGCATTTT. Translated, it gives CAISPGLSGNQPQHF.

The rearrangement uses TRBV27 and TRBJ2-7; unclear D gene. The germline V and J ends were trimmed by 5 bases and 4 bases, with 15 bases remaining between them. Germline loops: CDR1 MNHEY, CDR2 SMNVEV (reference sequence). This CDR3 is 14 amino acids long. In DNA form, the CDR3 reads TGTGCCAGCAGTAGCCGGGCGAACCAATACGAGCAGTACTTC. Its protein is CASSSRANQYEQYF.

This clonotype came up once. The V gene is TRBV18, the J gene TRBJ2-7; 8 bases map to TRBD1. Germline trimming cut 2 bases from V and 2 bases from J; bases unmatched to any gene: 2. CDR1 is KGHSH and CDR2 is LQKENI in the germline V gene. This CDR3 has 14 residues. This CDR3 is CASSPSTGAYEQYF. The CDR3 coding sequence is TGTGCCAGCTCACCATCGACAGGGGCCTACGAGCAGTACTTC.

This clonotype was seen only a few times. The genes are TRBV6-1 and TRBJ1-1; D is unclear. CDR1 and CDR2 from the germline V gene are MNHNS and SASEGT. Trimming stripped 7 bases from V and 6 bases from J, with 18 bases between. The CDR3 is made up of 14 amino acids. The CDR3 sequence: CASIDRNLLAEAFF. In DNA form, the CDR3 reads TGTGCCAGCATCGACCGAAATCTGTTGGCTGAAGCTTTCTTT.

This clonotype was seen a few times. The chain couples TRBV29-1 to TRBJ1-4; D not resolved. The length of the CDR3 is 13 residues. Trimming took 8 bases from V and 5 from J, leaving 15 bases between them. CDR1 and CDR2 from the germline V gene are SQVTM and ANQGSEA. CDR3 region: CSLLTTGNEKLFF. DNA of the CDR3: TGCAGCTTACTAACGACCGGAAATGAAAAACTGTTTTTT.

The chain links TRBV6-1 to TRBJ2-3, with D possibly matching TRBD2 (6 bases). This CDR3 has 15 amino acids. V lost 5 bases, J lost 8 bases, and 20 bases lay in between. From germline, CDR1 is MNHNS and CDR2 SASEGT. DNA for the CDR3: TGTGCCAGCAGTAGGGGTGGCGGGGACGGGCGTACGCAGTATTTT. It codes for CASSRGGGDGRTQYF.

This chain uses TRBV20-1 with TRBJ2-2; D perhaps matches TRBD1 (6 bases). V was shortened by 0 bases and J by 6 bases, with 11 bases between the two germline ends. In germline, CDR1 is DFQATT, CDR2 SNEGSKA (reference sequence). CDR3 length equals 14 residues. In DNA, the CDR3 is TGCAGTGCTAGAGACTTCCCAGGGGCCGGGGAGCTGTTTTTT. It codes for CSARDFPGAGELFF.

The sample holds a few counts of this clonotype. The chain links TRBV7-8 to TRBJ2-7; 10 bases line up with TRBD2. V trimming: 2 bases; J trimming: 4 bases; junction bases outside the gene matches: 8. From germline, CDR1 is SGHVS and CDR2 FQNEAQ. This CDR3 is 16 amino acids long. The CDR3 coding sequence is TGTGCCAGCAGCTTAAGGGCTAGCGGGAGCGTTTACGAGCAGTACTTC. It yields the protein CASSLRASGSVYEQYF.